What follows are 10 T cell receptor beta chains derived from one specimen sequenced in a study of shared clonotypes between healthy human individuals. Generated by immunoSEQ multiplex PCR, the TCRdb table keeps only in-frame clones and is missing some. The sample consists of about 1 million clones, 75% of them appearing once. Sequenced input: memory CD4+ T cells sorted from blood. The subset here: CD45RA-negative fraction. The receptor source for this set is a man younger than 35 in good health.

This clone came up once. This rearrangement joins TRBV5-4 to TRBJ2-7; maybe TRBD1 (6 bases). V lost 0 bases to trimming and J lost 0 bases, with 10 bases between them. From germline, CDR1 is SGHNT and CDR2 YYREEE (reference sequence). The CDR3 totals 15 residues. The CDR3 here is CASSLDQGSSYEQYF. For the CDR3, the DNA is TGTGCCAGCAGCTTGGACCAGGGGAGCTCCTACGAGCAGTACTTC.

J is TRBJ2-6 and V is TRBV5-6, with D possibly TRBD1 on 6 matching bases. In germline, CDR1 is SGHDT, CDR2 YYEEEE. The CDR3 extends over 18 amino acids. V was pared by 4 bases and J by 4 bases, with 21 bases between. The CDR3: CASSPKGQGPIGANVLTF. CDR3 bases: TGTGCCAGCAGCCCCAAGGGTCAGGGGCCCATCGGGGCCAACGTCCTGACTTTC.

This chain joins TRBV21-1 and TRBJ2-3; TRBD2 is the table's D call, not checked against the DNA. TRBV21-1 is designated a pseudogene. The CDR3 totals 17 residues. In nucleotides, the CDR3 is TGTGTCAGCAGCCCTTGGGATAGCGGGAGTATTACAGATACGCAGTATTTT. Encoded protein: CVSSPWDSGSITDTQYF.

In its sample, this clone was seen a few times. This rearrangement joins TRBV5-6 to TRBJ1-2; 11 positions agree with TRBD1. Germline V gene lookup returns CDR1 SGHDT and CDR2 YYEEEE. V shed 0 bases and J 5 bases; nucleotides not matched to a gene: 15. The length of the CDR3 is 19 residues. Here the CDR3 reads CASSLVVIGQGADVYGYTF. The CDR3 DNA sequence: TGTGCCAGCAGCTTGGTTGTTATAGGACAGGGGGCGGACGTTTATGGCTACACCTTC.

The J gene is TRBJ1-6, the V gene TRBV4-1; no definite D call. This CDR3 spans 16 amino acids. The V end was cut by 0 bases, the J end by 0 bases, with 6 bases between. Germline-derived CDR1 and CDR2 are MGHRA and YSYEKL. Here the CDR3 reads CASSQDYSSYNSPLHF. CDR3 DNA sequence: TGCGCCAGCAGCCAAGATTATAGCTCCTATAATTCACCCCTCCACTTT.

The rearrangement joins TRBV4-3 to TRBJ2-1, with TRBD2 matching 11 bases. J lost 4 bases, V lost 1 base, and 3 bases had no gene match. There are 16 residues in the CDR3. Germline V gives CDR1 LGHNA, CDR2 YSLEER. The CDR3 loop reads CASSQAGTSGYNEQFF. In nucleotides, the CDR3 is TGCGCCAGCAGCCAAGCCGGGACTAGCGGATACAATGAGCAGTTCTTC.

This sequence joins TRBV6-5 and TRBJ1-1; D unclear. The CDR3 length is 15 residues. Germline CDR1 reads MNHEY; CDR2 reads SVGAGI. Trimming shortened V by 0 bases and J by 0 bases, and 8 bases separated the two germline ends. This chain's CDR3 is CASSYSRSLNTEAFF. As DNA, the CDR3 is TGTGCCAGCAGTTACTCGCGATCACTGAACACTGAAGCTTTCTTT.

This rearrangement joins TRBV30 to TRBJ2-3; TRBD2 agrees at 14 bases. The CDR3 is 17 residues long. Trimming cost V 3 bases and J 2 bases; bases outside gene matches: 7. Germline loops: CDR1 GTSNPN, CDR2 SVGIG (reference sequence). The CDR3 loop is CAWSRGLAGANTDTQYF. In DNA form, the CDR3 reads TGTGCCTGGAGCCGGGGACTAGCGGGAGCCAACACAGATACGCAGTATTTT. The complete variable domain, with remaining parts taken from reference TRBV30 and TRBJ2-3, reads SQTIHQWPATLVQPVGSPLSLECTVEGTSNPNLYWYRQAAGRGLQLLFYSVGIGQISSEVPQNLSASRPQDRQFILSSKKLLLSDSGFYLCAWSRGLAGANTDTQYFGPGTRLTVL.

The J gene is TRBJ1-4, the V gene TRBV9, with D possibly being TRBD1 (6 bases). V shed 4 bases and J shed 7 bases, with 17 bases lying between them. CDR3 size: 15 residues. CDR1 SGDLS and CDR2 YYNGEE come from the germline V gene. The CDR3, as DNA: TGTGCCAGCAGCCAAGACCGGGGGCGAGGTGAAAAACTGTTTTTT. This encodes CASSQDRGRGEKLFF.

The V call is TRBV7-2, the J call TRBJ2-1; 11 bases are a match to TRBD1. The J segment lost 15 bases and the V segment lost 4 bases, leaving 8 bases of the junction unmatched. Germline lookup yields CDR1 SGHTA and CDR2 FQGNSA. This CDR3 comprises 13 residues. The CDR3 region has the DNA TGTGCCAGCAGCTCGGACAGGGGGCTAGAGGTGTTCTTC. As protein: CASSSDRGLEVFF. The whole variable domain, filled in from reference TRBV7-2 and TRBJ2-1, reads GAGVSQSPSNKVTEKGKDVELRCDPISGHTALYWYRQSLGQGLEFLIYFQGNSAPDKSGLPSDRFSAERTGGSVSTLTIQRTQQEDSAVYLCASSSDRGLEVFFGPGTRLTVL.